A selection of T cell receptor beta chains follows, all from one sample in a study of blood T cell repertoires in COVID-19. Data came from immunoSEQ multiplex PCR; TCRdb stores just in-frame clones and leaves some out. Here the sample spans a few hundred thousand clones, about 85% being singletons. Material for sequencing was PBMCs or T cells enriched from blood (not recorded which). Receptors originate from a woman in her twenties or thirties who had recovered from COVID-19. Each CDR3 is given with its conserved first and last residue. D genes are given only for firm matches. Some rows have no size entry. The others give once, few or many, or a class for an expanded clone.

clone size	V gene	D gene	J gene	CDR3 DNA	CDR3 protein
.	TRBV19	.	TRBJ1-1	TGTGCCAGTAGTTTGGGCAGGATGAACACTGAAGCTTTCTTT	CASSLGRMNTEAFF
few	TRBV3-1/TRBV3-2	.	TRBJ1-5	TGTGCCAGCAGCCAAGATAGCGTAGGTCAGCCCCAGCATTTT	CASSQDSVGQPQHF
.	TRBV5-4	.	TRBJ1-1	TGTGCCAGCAGCACCCTCGGCGGGTCCGAAGCTTTCTTT	CASSTLGGSEAFF
.	TRBV29-1	TRBD2	TRBJ2-1	TGCAGCCTCTCGGGGGGGTTGGGACAGTTCTTC	CSLSGGLGQFF
.	TRBV10-3	.	TRBJ1-1	TGTGCCATCAGCCCAAAAGGGGACACTGAAGCTTTCTTT	CAISPKGDTEAFF
once	TRBV19	.	TRBJ2-7	TGTGCCAGTAGTAACCCGTTCGGTGGTCGGCAGTACTTC	CASSNPFGGRQYF
.	TRBV19	.	TRBJ1-6	TGTGCCACTGGTGCGTTTTCCAACTCACCCCTCCACTTT	CATGAFSNSPLHF
few	TRBV14	.	TRBJ1-1	TGTGCCAGCAGCCGACAGAACACTGAAGCTTTCTTT	CASSRQNTEAFF
.	TRBV12-3/TRBV12-4	.	TRBJ1-1	TGTGCCAGCAGTTTTCGGTTGAACACTGAAGCTTTCTTT	CASSFRLNTEAFF
.	TRBV6-2/TRBV6-3	.	TRBJ2-1	TGTGCCAGCAGTTACTCCTACGGGGAGCAGTTCTTC	CASSYSYGEQFF
.	TRBV27	.	TRBJ1-5	TGTGCCAGCAGTCCCGGGACACCCTATAGCAATCAGCCCCAGCATTTT	CASSPGTPYSNQPQHF
.	TRBV11-3	.	TRBJ2-5	TGTGCCAGCAGCGCGACAGCCCAAGAGACCCAGTACTTC	CASSATAQETQYF
.	TRBV15	.	TRBJ2-5	TGTGCCACCAGCAGAGATGTGGGCAGCAGAGAGACCCAGTACTTC	CATSRDVGSRETQYF
once	TRBV30	.	TRBJ1-1	TGTGCCTGGGGGGGGCATTTGGACACTGAAGCTTTCTTT	CAWGGHLDTEAFF
few	TRBV3-1/TRBV3-2	TRBD1	TRBJ1-3	TGTGCCAGCAGCCAGACAGGGTTGTCTGGAAACACCATATATTTT	CASSQTGLSGNTIYF
.	TRBV25-1	.	TRBJ2-2	TGTGCCAGCAGTGACTTACAGGCCGCGAACACCGGGGAGCTGTTTTTT	CASSDLQAANTGELFF
.	TRBV30	TRBD1	TRBJ1-1	TGTGCCTGGACAGGGGGCAGATTCACTGAAGCTTTCTTT	CAWTGGRFTEAFF
.	TRBV28	.	TRBJ1-2	TGTGCCAGCAGTCCCCAGGCGGGCGCTAACTATGGCTACACCTTC	CASSPQAGANYGYTF
.	TRBV11-3	.	TRBJ2-7	TGTGCCAGCAGCTTAGACGGTTACGAGCAGTACTTC	CASSLDGYEQYF
.	TRBV5-1	.	TRBJ2-7	TGCGCCAGCAGCCTGTCAGGGTCCGAGCAGTACTTC	CASSLSGSEQYF
.	TRBV6-1	.	TRBJ2-7	TGTGCCAGCAGTGAAGTCGACGGGTACGAGCAGTACTTC	CASSEVDGYEQYF
.	TRBV5-6	TRBD1	TRBJ1-1	TGTGCCAGCTCCCTGGGACAGGCTTCGAACACTGAAGCTTTCTTT	CASSLGQASNTEAFF
.	TRBV10-2	.	TRBJ1-5	TGCGCCAGCAGTGACCTACAGGGAGTGAATCAGCCCCAGCATTTT	CASSDLQGVNQPQHF
few	TRBV2	TRBD1	TRBJ1-1	TGTGCCAGCAGTGACAGGGGGGAATCAGAAGCTTTCTTT	CASSDRGESEAFF
.	TRBV29-1	.	TRBJ1-1	TGCAGCGCACCGGGACAAAACACTGAAGCTTTCTTT	CSAPGQNTEAFF
few	TRBV29-1	TRBD1	TRBJ1-1	TGCAGCGCCGGGGACAGTGCGCACACTGAAGCTTTCTTT	CSAGDSAHTEAFF
.	TRBV18	.	TRBJ1-2	TGTGCCAGCTCACCACCAAGGGGGAGACAGAACTATGGCTACACCTTC	CASSPPRGRQNYGYTF
once	TRBV5-1	TRBD1	TRBJ1-1	TGCGCCAGCAGCTTGGGACAGGGAGCCACTGAAGCTTTCTTT	CASSLGQGATEAFF
.	TRBV4-3	TRBD2	TRBJ2-5	TGCGCCAGCAGCCAAGGGGGACTAGCGGGCCGAGAGACCCAGTACTTC	CASSQGGLAGRETQYF
.	TRBV30	TRBD1	TRBJ1-2	TGTGCCTGGAGTGGACAGGGCTATGGCTACACCTTC	CAWSGQGYGYTF
.	TRBV4-1	TRBD1	TRBJ2-7	TGCGCCAGCAGCCAGCGACAGGGGCTCTACGAGCAGTACTTC	CASSQRQGLYEQYF
.	TRBV10-3	.	TRBJ2-3	TGTGCCATCAAGATAGCGAATACGCAGTATTTT	CAIKIANTQYF
.	TRBV19	TRBD2	TRBJ2-3	TGTGCCAGCCACGGGGGGGGAGATACGCAGTATTTT	CASHGGGDTQYF
.	TRBV9	TRBD2	TRBJ2-5	TGTGCCAGCAGCGTCACTAGCGGGGGGGTACAAGAGACCCAGTACTTC	CASSVTSGGVQETQYF
.	TRBV4-1	.	TRBJ1-2	TGCGCCAGCAGCCAAGGCCAGGGATCGAGCTACACCTTC	CASSQGQGSSYTF
.	TRBV5-1	.	TRBJ2-1	TGCGCCAGCAGCCCGGGGGACGTGAGAAAGCAGTTCTTC	CASSPGDVRKQFF
few	TRBV2	.	TRBJ1-6	TGTGCCAGCAGTGGGAGCTCCTATAATTCACCCCTCCACTTT	CASSGSSYNSPLHF
few	TRBV6-1	.	TRBJ1-2	TGTGCCAGCAGTGAATTCCCAGGGAACTATGGCTACACCTTC	CASSEFPGNYGYTF
once	TRBV4-1	TRBD1	TRBJ1-5	TGCGCCAGCAGCCAAGAGGGGGGAAGGACAGGGGTAAATCAGCCCCAGCATTTT	CASSQEGGRTGVNQPQHF
.	TRBV7-2	TRBD1	TRBJ1-2	TGTGCCAGCAGCTTACGGCAGGGGGCGACCGCTAACTATGGCTACACCTTC	CASSLRQGATANYGYTF
.	TRBV11-2	.	TRBJ2-7	TGTGCCAGCAGCTTAGTGTTAGGGGTCGAGCAGTACTTC	CASSLVLGVEQYF
few	TRBV12-5	.	TRBJ1-2	TGTGCTAGTGGTTATCCCAGACTCAGTGGCTACACCTTC	CASGYPRLSGYTF
.	TRBV5-1	.	TRBJ2-5	TGCGCCAGCAGCTTGCTCGGGGAGGAGACCCAGTACTTC	CASSLLGEETQYF
.	TRBV4-1	.	TRBJ1-3	TGCGCCAGCAGCCATCGACAGGCCTCTGGAAACACCATATATTTT	CASSHRQASGNTIYF
.	TRBV6-1	TRBD2	TRBJ2-5	TGTGCCAGCAGTGAATCTGCGGGGGTGTACCAAGAGACCCAGTACTTC	CASSESAGVYQETQYF
.	TRBV20-1	.	TRBJ1-2	TGCAGTGCTAGGGAGAGCTATGGCTACACCTTC	CSARESYGYTF
.	TRBV7-6	TRBD1	TRBJ2-7	TGTGCCAGCAGCCCCCGGGACAGGACAAGTGGCGAGCAGTACTTC	CASSPRDRTSGEQYF
.	TRBV30	TRBD2	TRBJ2-2	TGTGCCTGGAGTGTACGCCCTAGCGGGGGGAACACCGGGGAGCTGTTTTTT	CAWSVRPSGGNTGELFF
.	TRBV29-1	.	TRBJ1-1	TGCAGCGTTGTGCGGGAATTGAACACTGAAGCTTTCTTT	CSVVRELNTEAFF
.	TRBV6-5	.	TRBJ2-5	TGTGCCAGCAGTTTGGAGCGGGTACAAGAGACCCAGTACTTC	CASSLERVQETQYF
.	TRBV9	.	TRBJ2-3	TGTGCCAGCAGCCTGGGGAGAACTAGCACAGATACGCAGTATTTT	CASSLGRTSTDTQYF
.	TRBV11-3	.	TRBJ2-2	TGTGCCAGCAGCTTAGCTCGAGGGAAGAACACCGGGGAGCTGTTTTTT	CASSLARGKNTGELFF
.	TRBV5-1	TRBD1	TRBJ2-1	TGCGCCAGCAGCACTTGGACAGGGGTTCAATACAATGAGCAGTTCTTC	CASSTWTGVQYNEQFF
few	TRBV30	TRBD1	TRBJ1-5	TGTGCCTGGAGTGAGGGCAGGGGGACTTATAGCAATCAGCCCCAGCATTTT	CAWSEGRGTYSNQPQHF